Listed below are T cell receptor beta chains from one sample, sequenced in a study of T cells in Graves' hyperthyroidism and ophthalmopathy. Using its own MiXCR run on the multiplex PCR reads, TCRdb lists one record per CDR3 protein. The sample contains 500,000 to 750,000 distinct CDR3 sequences, about 43% of which appear only once. Sequencing was performed on peripheral blood or thyroid tissue (not recorded which). The receptors here all came from a woman younger than 30 with Graves' hyperthyroidism. Both conserved end residues are part of each CDR3. D genes are given only for firm matches. Clone sizes are given selectively: once, few, many, or a class where the clone is expanded.

J gene,V gene,CDR3 length,D gene,clone size,CDR3 DNA,CDR3 protein
TRBJ2-4,TRBV7-2,15,-,-,TGTGCCAGCAGTACCGAGGGGGGAGGGCCTTACATTCAGTACTTC,CASSTEGGGPYIQYF
TRBJ1-1,TRBV12-3/TRBV12-4,14,TRBD1,many,TGTGCCAGCAGGGACAGGTTGGGCGTCACTGAAGCTTTCTTT,CASRDRLGVTEAFF
TRBJ2-1,TRBV24-1,15,-,-,TGTGCCACCAGCAGCCTCGCCGGGCCCGCCAATGAGCAGTTCTTC,CATSSLAGPANEQFF
TRBJ2-1,TRBV19,14,TRBD2,-,TGTGCCAGCCGCCCCAGCGGGAACTACAATGAGCAGTTCTTC,CASRPSGNYNEQFF
TRBJ1-5,TRBV20-1,17,-,many,TGCAGTGCTAGAGCTTTAAATAAGTTCCGAGACAATCAGCCCCAGCATTTT,CSARALNKFRDNQPQHF
TRBJ2-7,TRBV4-2,13,-,many,TGTGCCAGCAGCCAAGAGGGATCCTACGAGCAGTACTTC,CASSQEGSYEQYF
TRBJ2-2,TRBV6-2/TRBV6-3,15,TRBD2,many,TGTGCCAGCACCCGAGCGGGAGGCATCACCGGGGAGCTGTTTTTT,CASTRAGGITGELFF
TRBJ2-7,TRBV29-1,12,-,-,TGCAGCAGTTTCGGTGCGGACTACGAGCAGTACTTC,CSSFGADYEQYF
TRBJ1-5,TRBV19,14,-,-,TGTGCCAGTAGTAAGAACAGGGGCAATCAGCCCCAGCATTTT,CASSKNRGNQPQHF
TRBJ1-1,TRBV10-3,12,-,-,TGTGCCATCAGTGACTCCCGGGGTGAAGCTTTCTTT,CAISDSRGEAFF
TRBJ2-7,TRBV7-9,13,TRBD2,-,TGTGCCAGCATCAAGGAGCGGGAGGTCGAGCAGTACTTC,CASIKEREVEQYF
TRBJ1-5,TRBV6-1,17,-,many,TGTGCCAGCAGTGAAGAGACGGGTTTTGTGGGCAATCAGCCCCAGCATTTT,CASSEETGFVGNQPQHF
TRBJ1-5,TRBV10-3,13,-,-,TGTGCCATCAGTTCGGGGATTTCGCAGCCCCAGCATTTT,CAISSGISQPQHF
TRBJ1-2,TRBV3-1,11,-,-,TGTGCCATTGGGGGAGACCATGGCTACACCTTC,CAIGGDHGYTF
TRBJ1-3,TRBV6-6,16,TRBD1,-,TGTGCCAGCAGTTCCCGGGGACAGGGGGTCGGAAACACCATATATTTT,CASSSRGQGVGNTIYF
TRBJ1-2,TRBV7-9,11,-,many,TGTGCCAGCAGCTCTGACTATGGCTACACCTTC,CASSSDYGYTF